A selection of T cell receptor beta chains follows, all from one sample in a study of shared clonotypes between healthy human individuals. Sequencing was performed with immunoSEQ multiplex PCR; in TCRdb, only in-frame clones are kept and a portion is missing. The sample has around 980,000 clones; around 82% are singletons. The sequenced material came from memory CD4+ T cells from PBMCs. The receptors come from a man between 18 and 29 years old in good health. Some clones in this sample may be carry-over from other donors' samples. CDR3s include the opening cysteine and the closing phenylalanine or tryptophan.

V gene: TRBV28; CDR3 protein: CASRRRGLSETQYF
V gene: TRBV9; CDR3 protein: CASSVGRGSYEQYF
V gene: TRBV7-8; CDR3 protein: CASSLQRDGKQYF
V gene: TRBV5-4; CDR3 protein: CASSLSLAGGPGETQYF
V gene: TRBV21-1; CDR3 protein: CASSKAGRGQSYEQYF
V gene: TRBV2; CDR3 protein: CASSGLAGGYEQYF
V gene: TRBV5-1; CDR3 protein: CASNVADNEQFF
V gene: TRBV11-2; CDR3 protein: CASSPRDILRSNYGYTF
V gene: TRBV18; CDR3 protein: CASSPTSGEKLFF
V gene: TRBV27; CDR3 protein: CASTRIPGRGYGYTF
V gene: TRBV11-2; CDR3 protein: CASTITPASSNYGYTF
V gene: TRBV7-2; CDR3 protein: CASSPTLGPRVGETQYF
V gene: TRBV6-5; CDR3 protein: CASLGRMNTEAFF
V gene: TRBV10-2; CDR3 protein: CASSDGHRGRNQPQHF
V gene: TRBV7-8; CDR3 protein: CASSSPGITEAFF
V gene: TRBV18; CDR3 protein: CASSPQRQGARTNEKLFF
V gene: TRBV25-1; CDR3 protein: CASSRQRSPLHF
V gene: TRBV28; CDR3 protein: CASSSPPGTSGVTGELFF
V gene: TRBV7-3; CDR3 protein: CASSFDGSPSYEQYF
V gene: TRBV7-8; CDR3 protein: CASSLSGRPNEKLFF
V gene: TRBV28; CDR3 protein: CASSLSLPSYEQYF
V gene: TRBV5-1; CDR3 protein: CASSSAGTPRRETQYF
V gene: TRBV7-9; CDR3 protein: CASSLSYEQYF
V gene: TRBV29-1; CDR3 protein: CSVEGPRLPAFF
V gene: TRBV9; CDR3 protein: CASSVESNAEAFF
V gene: TRBV7-2; CDR3 protein: CASSLGQVPSYEQYF
V gene: TRBV5-6; CDR3 protein: CASSLAGGNYGYTF